This is a list of T cell receptor beta chains from one sample in a study of blood T cell repertoires in COVID-19. The assay was immunoSEQ multiplex PCR, and TCRdb's table has in-frame clones only and misses some. The table lists 100,000 to 120,000 clones, about four fifths of them singletons. Sequencing used peripheral blood. The receptors were sampled from a woman in her 40s with acute or convalescent COVID-19. Both conserved end residues are part of each CDR3. D genes are given only for firm matches. Clone sizes are given selectively: once, few, many, or a class where the clone is expanded.

j_call: TRBJ1-1; d_call: -; clone_size: -; v_call: TRBV7-3; cdr3_aa: CASSLKSGLNTEAFF; cdr3_nt: TGTGCCAGCAGCTTAAAGAGCGGGCTGAACACTGAAGCTTTCTTT
j_call: TRBJ2-7; d_call: -; clone_size: -; v_call: TRBV6-2/TRBV6-3; cdr3_aa: CASTPIVQPSYEQYF; cdr3_nt: TGTGCCAGCACCCCAATAGTCCAACCCTCCTACGAGCAGTACTTC
j_call: TRBJ2-7; d_call: -; clone_size: -; v_call: TRBV10-3; cdr3_aa: CAISGGGYEQYF; cdr3_nt: TGTGCCATCAGTGGAGGTGGATACGAGCAGTACTTC
j_call: TRBJ1-2; d_call: -; clone_size: few; v_call: TRBV12-3/TRBV12-4; cdr3_aa: CASSPLGQRGYTF; cdr3_nt: TGTGCCAGCAGCCCCCTAGGTCAGAGGGGCTACACCTTC
j_call: TRBJ1-2; d_call: TRBD1; clone_size: -; v_call: TRBV19; cdr3_aa: CASRTGTYGYTF; cdr3_nt: TGTGCCAGTAGGACAGGGACGTATGGCTACACCTTC
j_call: TRBJ2-5; d_call: TRBD2; clone_size: -; v_call: TRBV29-1; cdr3_aa: CSAPGLAGETQYF; cdr3_nt: TGCAGCGCCCCGGGACTAGCGGGTGAGACCCAGTACTTC
j_call: TRBJ1-6; d_call: -; clone_size: -; v_call: TRBV19; cdr3_aa: CASSLKNDRSPLHF; cdr3_nt: TGTGCCAGTAGCCTAAAGAATGACAGGTCTCCCCTCCACTTT
j_call: TRBJ2-7; d_call: -; clone_size: once; v_call: TRBV29-1; cdr3_aa: CSVVGTGDYEQYF; cdr3_nt: TGCAGCGTTGTAGGGACGGGAGACTACGAGCAGTACTTC
j_call: TRBJ1-5; d_call: TRBD1; clone_size: -; v_call: TRBV30; cdr3_aa: CAWSLDRAYQPQHF; cdr3_nt: TGTGCCTGGAGCCTTGACAGGGCCTATCAGCCCCAGCATTTT
j_call: TRBJ1-5; d_call: -; clone_size: -; v_call: TRBV6-5; cdr3_aa: CASRFTGSNQPQHF; cdr3_nt: TGTGCCAGTAGATTCACAGGGAGCAATCAGCCCCAGCATTTT
j_call: TRBJ2-5; d_call: -; clone_size: -; v_call: TRBV11-2; cdr3_aa: CASAQFVGMSGTQYF; cdr3_nt: TGTGCCAGCGCCCAGTTCGTCGGGATGAGCGGGACCCAGTACTTC
j_call: TRBJ1-3; d_call: -; clone_size: -; v_call: TRBV18; cdr3_aa: CASSPSRAGGNTIYF; cdr3_nt: TGTGCCAGCTCACCAAGCAGGGCAGGTGGAAACACCATATATTTT
j_call: TRBJ1-1; d_call: -; clone_size: -; v_call: TRBV18; cdr3_aa: CASSPLLSRAFF; cdr3_nt: TGTGCCAGCTCACCACTACTTTCTAGAGCTTTCTTT
j_call: TRBJ1-6; d_call: -; clone_size: -; v_call: TRBV29-1; cdr3_aa: CRVRRSGNSPLHF; cdr3_nt: TGCAGAGTCCGGCGGTCGGGTAATTCACCCCTCCACTTT
j_call: TRBJ2-2; d_call: -; clone_size: -; v_call: TRBV5-4; cdr3_aa: CASRPQTANTGELFF; cdr3_nt: TGTGCCAGCAGACCCCAAACTGCGAACACCGGGGAGCTGTTTTTT
j_call: TRBJ2-2; d_call: -; clone_size: -; v_call: TRBV5-4; cdr3_aa: CASSGTGTNTGELFF; cdr3_nt: TGTGCCAGCAGCGGAACCGGGACAAACACCGGGGAGCTGTTTTTT
j_call: TRBJ2-7; d_call: TRBD1; clone_size: -; v_call: TRBV11-2; cdr3_aa: CASSSGQGTTYEQYF; cdr3_nt: TGTGCCAGCAGCTCGGGACAGGGGACTACCTACGAGCAGTACTTC
j_call: TRBJ2-2; d_call: TRBD1; clone_size: -; v_call: TRBV27; cdr3_aa: CASSNPTGGGELFF; cdr3_nt: TGTGCCAGCAGTAACCCGACAGGGGGTGGGGAGCTGTTTTTT
j_call: TRBJ1-2; d_call: -; clone_size: -; v_call: TRBV4-3; cdr3_aa: CASSQGSEWGLYGYTF; cdr3_nt: TGCGCCAGCAGCCAAGGTTCGGAGTGGGGACTCTATGGCTACACCTTC
j_call: TRBJ1-2; d_call: TRBD1; clone_size: -; v_call: TRBV27; cdr3_aa: CASSGTAFYGYTF; cdr3_nt: TGTGCCAGCAGTGGGACAGCTTTCTATGGCTACACCTTC
j_call: TRBJ2-7; d_call: TRBD2; clone_size: -; v_call: TRBV5-1; cdr3_aa: CASSYIAGALDGEQYF; cdr3_nt: TGCGCCAGCAGCTACATAGCGGGGGCTCTCGACGGGGAGCAGTACTTC
j_call: TRBJ1-2; d_call: -; clone_size: -; v_call: TRBV11-3; cdr3_aa: CASRGYTF; cdr3_nt: TGTGCCTCGCGGGGCTACACCTTC
j_call: TRBJ2-1; d_call: -; clone_size: -; v_call: TRBV5-1; cdr3_aa: CASSWRGSEQFF; cdr3_nt: TGCGCCAGCAGCTGGCGGGGCAGTGAGCAGTTCTTC
j_call: TRBJ2-1; d_call: TRBD2; clone_size: few; v_call: TRBV5-6; cdr3_aa: CASSLEVGLAWNEQFF; cdr3_nt: TGTGCCAGCAGCTTGGAGGTGGGACTAGCGTGGAATGAGCAGTTCTTC
j_call: TRBJ2-7; d_call: TRBD1; clone_size: -; v_call: TRBV11-2; cdr3_aa: CASSLLGTGTLGQYF; cdr3_nt: TGTGCCAGCAGCTTATTGGGGACAGGGACGCTGGGGCAGTACTTC
j_call: TRBJ2-5; d_call: -; clone_size: -; v_call: TRBV5-1; cdr3_aa: CASSTHLGLETQYF; cdr3_nt: TGCGCCAGCAGCACCCACCTTGGCCTTGAGACCCAGTACTTC
j_call: TRBJ1-2; d_call: -; clone_size: -; v_call: TRBV19; cdr3_aa: CASSAQDNLFNYGYTF; cdr3_nt: TGTGCCAGTAGCGCCCAGGACAACCTCTTTAACTATGGCTACACCTTC
j_call: TRBJ1-1; d_call: TRBD1; clone_size: -; v_call: TRBV7-8; cdr3_aa: CASSLGQGLLTEAFF; cdr3_nt: TGTGCCAGCAGCTTAGGACAGGGGTTATTAACTGAAGCTTTCTTT
j_call: TRBJ1-1; d_call: -; clone_size: -; v_call: TRBV4-2; cdr3_aa: CASSQEHTPSGAFF; cdr3_nt: TGTGCCAGCAGCCAAGAACATACTCCTAGTGGGGCTTTCTTT
j_call: TRBJ2-5; d_call: TRBD1; clone_size: -; v_call: TRBV29-1; cdr3_aa: CSVRTGQETQYF; cdr3_nt: TGCAGCGTCCGGACAGGGCAAGAGACCCAGTACTTC
j_call: TRBJ1-2; d_call: -; clone_size: -; v_call: TRBV5-4; cdr3_aa: CASSPRLNYGYTF; cdr3_nt: TGTGCCAGCAGTCCTCGTCTCAACTATGGCTACACCTTC
j_call: TRBJ2-3; d_call: TRBD2; clone_size: -; v_call: TRBV5-4; cdr3_aa: CASSLVAGGGDTQYF; cdr3_nt: TGTGCCAGCAGCTTGGTAGCGGGGGGTGGAGATACGCAGTATTTT
j_call: TRBJ1-5; d_call: TRBD1; clone_size: few; v_call: TRBV7-2; cdr3_aa: CASSSRTGRNQPQHF; cdr3_nt: TGTGCCAGCAGCTCCCGGACAGGGCGCAATCAGCCCCAGCATTTT
j_call: TRBJ2-7; d_call: TRBD2; clone_size: -; v_call: TRBV30; cdr3_aa: CAWSVLSGGGHEQYF; cdr3_nt: TGTGCCTGGAGTGTACTGTCGGGGGGGGGCCACGAGCAGTACTTC
j_call: TRBJ1-2; d_call: TRBD1; clone_size: -; v_call: TRBV4-1; cdr3_aa: CASSPDREPRRNGYTF; cdr3_nt: TGCGCCAGCAGCCCGGACAGGGAACCAAGGAGAAATGGCTACACCTTC
j_call: TRBJ1-3; d_call: -; clone_size: once; v_call: TRBV11-2; cdr3_aa: CASTQTGSSGNTIYF; cdr3_nt: TGTGCCAGCACCCAGACGGGGAGCTCTGGAAACACCATATATTTT
j_call: TRBJ2-1; d_call: TRBD1; clone_size: -; v_call: TRBV11-2; cdr3_aa: CASSSRTGVGNEQLF; cdr3_nt: TGTGCCAGCAGCTCAAGGACAGGGGTGGGCAATGAGCAGCTCTTC
j_call: TRBJ1-4; d_call: -; clone_size: few; v_call: TRBV5-4; cdr3_aa: CASSLDPTATNEKLFF; cdr3_nt: TGTGCCAGCAGCTTGGATCCGACAGCAACTAATGAAAAACTGTTTTTT
j_call: TRBJ2-2; d_call: -; clone_size: -; v_call: TRBV10-2; cdr3_aa: CASHLAGGLRELFF; cdr3_nt: TGCGCCAGCCACCTCGCCGGGGGGCTGAGGGAGCTGTTTTTT
j_call: TRBJ2-3; d_call: -; clone_size: -; v_call: TRBV30; cdr3_aa: CAWSGGRGDTQYF; cdr3_nt: TGTGCCTGGAGTGGGGGAAGGGGAGATACGCAGTATTTT
j_call: TRBJ2-1; d_call: TRBD1; clone_size: once; v_call: TRBV2; cdr3_aa: CASIRRKGATNEQFF; cdr3_nt: TGTGCCAGCATTAGAAGGAAGGGGGCGACCAATGAGCAGTTCTTC
j_call: TRBJ1-2; d_call: -; clone_size: -; v_call: TRBV12-3/TRBV12-4; cdr3_aa: CASSPGYRGYTF; cdr3_nt: TGTGCCAGCAGTCCAGGGTATAGGGGCTACACCTTC
j_call: TRBJ1-6; d_call: -; clone_size: -; v_call: TRBV27; cdr3_aa: CASSLSFPGVRDNSPLHF; cdr3_nt: TGTGCCAGCAGTTTATCATTCCCAGGGGTCCGGGATAATTCACCCCTCCACTTT
j_call: TRBJ1-4; d_call: TRBD1; clone_size: -; v_call: TRBV2; cdr3_aa: CASRDRVGEKLFF; cdr3_nt: TGTGCCAGCAGGGACAGGGTAGGCGAAAAACTGTTTTTT
j_call: TRBJ1-1; d_call: -; clone_size: -; v_call: TRBV5-6; cdr3_aa: CASSFLSGGPLEAFF; cdr3_nt: TGTGCCAGCAGCTTCCTTTCCGGGGGGCCCCTTGAAGCTTTCTTT
j_call: TRBJ1-6; d_call: -; clone_size: once; v_call: TRBV11-2; cdr3_aa: CASSLDSRRVNSPLHF; cdr3_nt: TGTGCCAGCAGCTTAGATTCTCGCAGGGTAAATTCACCCCTCCACTTT
j_call: TRBJ2-5; d_call: -; clone_size: -; v_call: TRBV2; cdr3_aa: CASRTSGSQYF; cdr3_nt: TGTGCCAGCAGGACTAGTGGGTCCCAGTACTTC
j_call: TRBJ1-1; d_call: -; clone_size: -; v_call: TRBV11-2; cdr3_aa: CASSLAGADTEAFF; cdr3_nt: TGTGCCAGCAGCTTAGCAGGGGCCGACACTGAAGCTTTCTTT
j_call: TRBJ2-4; d_call: -; clone_size: -; v_call: TRBV7-8; cdr3_aa: CASSLWEASSKNIQYF; cdr3_nt: TGTGCCAGCAGCTTATGGGAGGCCAGCAGCAAAAACATTCAGTACTTC
j_call: TRBJ2-7; d_call: -; clone_size: -; v_call: TRBV7-9; cdr3_aa: CASSPRALTYEQYF; cdr3_nt: TGTGCCAGCAGCCCCAGGGCCCTAACCTACGAGCAGTACTTC
j_call: TRBJ1-2; d_call: -; clone_size: -; v_call: TRBV29-1; cdr3_aa: CSVEDRFYGYTF; cdr3_nt: TGCAGCGTTGAAGACAGGTTCTATGGCTACACCTTC
j_call: TRBJ2-1; d_call: -; clone_size: -; v_call: TRBV9; cdr3_aa: CASSVAGGSEQFF; cdr3_nt: TGTGCCAGCAGCGTAGCTGGAGGGTCTGAGCAGTTCTTC
j_call: TRBJ1-5; d_call: TRBD1; clone_size: -; v_call: TRBV19; cdr3_aa: CASSILPGGLKQPQHF; cdr3_nt: TGTGCCAGTAGTATTCTCCCAGGGGGGTTGAAGCAGCCCCAGCATTTT
j_call: TRBJ2-2; d_call: -; clone_size: -; v_call: TRBV3-1/TRBV3-2; cdr3_aa: CASSQDYPNTGELFF; cdr3_nt: TGTGCCAGCAGCCAAGACTACCCGAACACCGGGGAGCTGTTTTTT
j_call: TRBJ1-1; d_call: -; clone_size: -; v_call: TRBV6-5; cdr3_aa: CASRWGPNTEAFF; cdr3_nt: TGTGCCAGCAGATGGGGGCCTAACACTGAAGCTTTCTTT
j_call: TRBJ1-2; d_call: -; clone_size: -; v_call: TRBV12-3/TRBV12-4; cdr3_aa: CASSLGDNYGYTF; cdr3_nt: TGTGCCAGCAGCCTAGGGGATAACTATGGCTACACCTTC
j_call: TRBJ1-1; d_call: TRBD1; clone_size: -; v_call: TRBV10-3; cdr3_aa: CAISDGQGKAEAFF; cdr3_nt: TGTGCCATCAGTGACGGACAGGGGAAGGCTGAAGCTTTCTTT